Shown below are 11 T cell receptor beta chains from a single sample sequenced in a study of T cells and Merkel cell carcinoma outcomes. Measured with immunoSEQ multiplex PCR; TCRdb has only the in-frame clones, and not every one. The repertoire holds thousands of clones, with 85% to 95% as singletons. Sequencing input: tumor tissue from Merkel cell carcinoma. These receptors originate from a human donor with Merkel cell carcinoma.

The V call is TRBV19, the J call TRBJ1-2; no clear D. CDR3 size: 10 residues. Trimming pared 8 bases from V and 4 bases from J, leaving 5 bases between. Germline V gene data show CDR1 as LNHDA and CDR2 as SQIVND (reference sequence). CDR3 bases: TGTGCCAGTGGGTTCTATGGCTACACCTTC. Its translation: CASGFYGYTF.

The V and J genes are TRBV6-1 and TRBJ2-2; tentatively, D is TRBD2 (6 bases). The CDR3 is 14 amino acids. CDR1 is MNHNS and CDR2 is SASEGT in the germline V gene. With 7 bases removed from V and 4 bases from J, the gap between germline ends came to 13 bases. CDR3 in DNA: TGTGCCAGCAACTCGGTGGGAGGCACCGGGGAGCTGTTTTTT. Its protein is CASNSVGGTGELFF.

This chain links TRBV6-5 with TRBJ1-3, with TRBD1 as a possible D gene (5 bases). Germline-derived CDR1 and CDR2 are MNHEY and SVGAGI. This CDR3 is built from 14 residues. Trimming stripped 0 bases from V and 12 bases from J, with 15 bases between. The CDR3 region is CASSYSGPFNHIYF. The DNA of the CDR3 is TGTGCCAGCAGTTACTCGGGGCCTTTTAACCACATATATTTT.

The rearrangement links TRBV7-9 to TRBJ2-7; no reliable D call. The CDR3 is 11 residues long. The germline V and J ends were trimmed by 4 bases and 3 bases, with 4 bases remaining between them. The germline CDR1 and CDR2 sequences are SEHNR and FQNEAQ (reference sequence). The DNA for the CDR3 is TGTGCCAGCAGCTCAATCTACGAGCAGTACTTC. It encodes CASSSIYEQYF.

The chain joins TRBV27 to TRBJ2-7, with D tentatively TRBD2 (5 bases). V lost 4 bases, J lost 6 bases, and 7 bases lay in between. Germline CDR1 MNHEY, CDR2 SMNVEV (reference sequence). There are 11 residues in the CDR3. The DNA of the CDR3 is TGTGCCAGCAGTTGGGCGGGCGAGCAGTACTTC. Translating it yields CASSWAGEQYF.

The rearrangement uses TRBV11-2 and TRBJ2-2; no clear D gene. The CDR3 is 15 residues long. V was cut by 3 bases and J by 4 bases, with 12 bases left in between. CDR1 is SGHAT and CDR2 is FQNNGV in the germline V gene. The CDR3 DNA reads as TGTGCCAGCAGCTTTGGGGTGACGAGCACCGGGGAGCTGTTTTTT. As protein: CASSFGVTSTGELFF. Full variable domain (rest looked up from reference TRBV11-2 and TRBJ2-2): EAGVAQSPRYKIIEKRQSVAFWCNPISGHATLYWYQQILGQGPKLLIQFQNNGVVDDSQLPKDRFSAERLKGVDSTLKIQPAKLEDSAVYLCASSFGVTSTGELFFGEGSRLTVL.

CDR3 nucleotide sequence: TGTGCCAGTAGGCCGACTAGCAGGAAGACCCAGTACTTC. Amino acids: CASRPTSRKTQYF. This chain links TRBV19 with TRBJ2-5; 7 nucleotides match TRBD2. Trimming at V came to 6 bases and at J to 6 bases, leaving 7 bases not matched to a gene. The CDR3 covers 13 residues. Germline assignment: CDR1 LNHDA and CDR2 SQIVND (reference sequence).

The rearrangement links TRBV6-5 to TRBJ1-5; 7 positions match TRBD1. In germline, CDR1 is MNHEY, CDR2 SVGAGI. CDR3 length: 14 residues. After removal of 6 bases from V and 2 bases from J, the junction contained 4 bases not matched to a gene. The CDR3 protein is CASSKGTGNQPQHF. CDR3 coding DNA: TGTGCCAGCAGCAAGGGGACAGGCAATCAGCCCCAGCATTTT.

The gene calls are TRBV5-4 and TRBJ2-5, with D possibly matching TRBD2 (5 bases). Germline V CDR1 and CDR2: SGHNT, YYREEE (reference sequence). The V and J ends lost 3 bases and 2 bases respectively, with 17 bases between them. CDR3 size: 16 residues. CDR3 region: CASSSSEDGLQETQYF. The CDR3 DNA reads TGTGCCAGCAGCTCCTCGGAGGATGGGCTACAAGAGACCCAGTACTTC. Filled out from reference TRBV5-4 and TRBJ2-5, the complete variable domain reads ETGVTQSPTHLIKTRGQQVTLRCSSQSGHNTVSWYQQALGQGPQFIFQYYREEENGRGNFPPRFSGLQFPNYSSELNVNALELDDSALYLCASSSSEDGLQETQYFGPGTRLLVL.

This chain connects TRBV11-3 to TRBJ2-3; possible D gene TRBD2, 5 bases. V shed 1 base and J shed 0 bases, with 5 bases lying between them. The CDR3 covers 14 residues. Germline V gene sequence: CDR1 SGHNT, CDR2 YENEEA. CDR3: CASSLGTSTDTQYF. The CDR3 DNA is TGTGCCAGCAGCTTAGGGACTAGCACAGATACGCAGTATTTT.

This clone appeared a single time. The junction differs from germline at one of its ends, possibly a read error. The J gene is TRBJ1-2, the V gene TRBV4-2, with D possibly TRBD1 on 5 matching bases. Per the germline V gene, CDR1 is LGHNA and CDR2 is YNFKEQ. CDR3 length: 13 amino acids. The CDR3 DNA is TGTGCCAGCAGTCTTATCGACAGTTATGGCTACACCTTT. Protein product: CASSLIDSYGYTF.